The sequence of this TCR beta chain was determined in a study of blood T cell repertoires in COVID-19. Method: immunoSEQ multiplex PCR; TCRdb's copy keeps in-frame clones and lacks some. Among about 61,000 clones listed, around 87% were seen once. The CDR3 contains 15 residues. The ends lost 3 bases at V and 5 bases at J; junction bases unmatched: 6. Per the germline V gene, CDR1 is SGDLS and CDR2 is YYNGEE. In its sample, this clone was seen a few times. This TCR derives from a man aged 60 to 75 with acute or convalescent COVID-19. The material sequenced was peripheral blood. The chain carries TRBV9 and TRBJ2-7; 12 bases align to TRBD2. The DNA of the CDR3 is TGTGCCAGCAGCGCCCTAGCGGGGGGGGGCCACGAGCAGTACTTC. Protein product: CASSALAGGGHEQYF. The full variable domain, in which reference TRBV9 and TRBJ2-7 provide the parts outside the CDR3, is DSGVTQTPKHLITATGQRVTLRCSPRSGDLSVYWYQQSLDQGLQFLIQYYNGEERAKGNILERFSAQQFPDLHSELNLSSLELGDSALYFCASSALAGGGHEQYFGPGTRLTVT.